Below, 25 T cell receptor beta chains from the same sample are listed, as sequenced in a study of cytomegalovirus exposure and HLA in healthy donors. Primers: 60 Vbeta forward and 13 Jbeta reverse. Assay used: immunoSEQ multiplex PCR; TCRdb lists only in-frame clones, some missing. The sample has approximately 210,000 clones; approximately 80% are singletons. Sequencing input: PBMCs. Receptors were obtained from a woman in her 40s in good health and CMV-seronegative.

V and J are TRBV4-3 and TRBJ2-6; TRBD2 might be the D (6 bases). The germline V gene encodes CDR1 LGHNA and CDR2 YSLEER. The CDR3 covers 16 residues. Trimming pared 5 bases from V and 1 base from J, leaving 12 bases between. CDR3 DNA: TGCGCCAGCAGCTCTAGCGCGACGTCTGGGGCCAACGTCCTGACTTTC. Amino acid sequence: CASSSSATSGANVLTF.

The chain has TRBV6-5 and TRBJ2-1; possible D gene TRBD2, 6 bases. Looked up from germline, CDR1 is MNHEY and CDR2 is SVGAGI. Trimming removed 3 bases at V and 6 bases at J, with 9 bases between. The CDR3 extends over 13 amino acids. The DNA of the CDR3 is TGTGCCAGCAGTTATGGGCGGGGCAATGAGCAGTTCTTC. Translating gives CASSYGRGNEQFF.

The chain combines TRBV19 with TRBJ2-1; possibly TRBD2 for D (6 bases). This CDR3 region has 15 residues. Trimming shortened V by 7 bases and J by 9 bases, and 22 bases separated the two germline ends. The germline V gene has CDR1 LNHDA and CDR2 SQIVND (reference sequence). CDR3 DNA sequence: TGTGCCAGTACCCACGACTTGGCCTCCGGGGGTGAGCAGTTCTTC. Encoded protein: CASTHDLASGGEQFF.

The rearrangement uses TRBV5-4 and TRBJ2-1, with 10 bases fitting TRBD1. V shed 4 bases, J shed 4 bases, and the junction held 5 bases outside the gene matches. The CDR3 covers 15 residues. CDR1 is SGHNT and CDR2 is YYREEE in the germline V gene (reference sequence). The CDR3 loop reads CASSGWTGGYNEQFF. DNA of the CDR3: TGTGCCAGCAGCGGGTGGACAGGGGGATACAATGAGCAGTTCTTC.

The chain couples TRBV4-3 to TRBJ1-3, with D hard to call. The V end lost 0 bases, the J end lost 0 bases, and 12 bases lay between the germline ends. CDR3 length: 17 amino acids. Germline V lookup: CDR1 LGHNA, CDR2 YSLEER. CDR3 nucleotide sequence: TGCGCCAGCAGCCAAGACTACCTACGGAGCTCTGGAAACACCATATATTTT. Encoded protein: CASSQDYLRSSGNTIYF.

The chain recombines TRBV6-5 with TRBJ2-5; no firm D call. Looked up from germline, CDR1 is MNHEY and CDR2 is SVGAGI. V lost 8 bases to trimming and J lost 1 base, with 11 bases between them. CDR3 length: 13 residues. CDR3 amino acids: CASRMGLQETQYF. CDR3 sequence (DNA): TGTGCCAGCCGTATGGGCCTCCAAGAGACCCAGTACTTC.

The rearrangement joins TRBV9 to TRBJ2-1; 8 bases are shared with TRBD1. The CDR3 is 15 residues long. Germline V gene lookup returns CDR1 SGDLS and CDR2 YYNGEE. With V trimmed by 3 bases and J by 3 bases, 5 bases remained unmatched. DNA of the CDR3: TGTGCCAGCAGCGGCGGACAGGGATTCTACAATGAGCAGTTCTTC. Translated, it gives CASSGGQGFYNEQFF.

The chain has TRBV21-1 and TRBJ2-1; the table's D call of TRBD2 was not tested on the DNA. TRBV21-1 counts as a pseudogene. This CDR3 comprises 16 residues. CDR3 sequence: CASSKPWFGGPGEQFF. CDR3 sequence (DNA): TGTGCCAGCAGCAAACCCTGGTTTGGAGGGCCCGGTGAGCAGTTCTTC.

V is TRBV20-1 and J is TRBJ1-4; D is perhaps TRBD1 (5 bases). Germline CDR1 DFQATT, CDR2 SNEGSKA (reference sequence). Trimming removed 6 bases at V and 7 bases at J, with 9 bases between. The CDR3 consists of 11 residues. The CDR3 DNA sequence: TGCAGTGCGGGGCCGGTTGAAAAACTGTTTTTT. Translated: CSAGPVEKLFF.

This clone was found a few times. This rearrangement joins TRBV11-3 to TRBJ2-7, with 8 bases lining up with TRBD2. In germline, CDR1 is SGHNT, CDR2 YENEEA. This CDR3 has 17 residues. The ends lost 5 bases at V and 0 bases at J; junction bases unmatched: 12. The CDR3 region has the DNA TGTGCCAGCAGCCCTAAGGCCGCTAGCGGGCACTCCTACGAGCAGTACTTC. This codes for CASSPKAASGHSYEQYF.

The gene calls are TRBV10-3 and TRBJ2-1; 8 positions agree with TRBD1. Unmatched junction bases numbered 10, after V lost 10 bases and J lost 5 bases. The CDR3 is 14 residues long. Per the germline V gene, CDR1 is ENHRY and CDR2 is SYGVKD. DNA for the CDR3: TGTGCCACGCGAGGGACAGGACCTAACAATGAGCAGTTCTTC. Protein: CATRGTGPNNEQFF.

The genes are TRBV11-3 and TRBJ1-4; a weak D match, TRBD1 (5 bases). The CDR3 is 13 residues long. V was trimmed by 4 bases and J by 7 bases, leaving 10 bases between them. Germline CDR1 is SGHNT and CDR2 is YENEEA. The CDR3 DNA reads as TGTGCCAGCAGCTGGGGGGGAGGTGAAAAACTGTTTTTT. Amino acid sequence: CASSWGGGEKLFF.

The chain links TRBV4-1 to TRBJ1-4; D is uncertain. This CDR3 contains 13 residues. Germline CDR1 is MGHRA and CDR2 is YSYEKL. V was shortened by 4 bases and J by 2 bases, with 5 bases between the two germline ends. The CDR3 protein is CASSRATNEKLFF. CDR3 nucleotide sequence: TGCGCCAGCAGCCGGGCGACTAATGAAAAACTGTTTTTT.

The chain's CDR3 is CASSLDRESNQPQHF. CDR3 coding DNA: TGTGCCAGCAGCCTCGACAGGGAAAGCAATCAGCCCCAGCATTTT. The chain has TRBV14 and TRBJ1-5; the match to TRBD1 covers 7 bases. The V gene end was trimmed by 4 bases and the J gene end by 1 base; junction bases not matched to a gene: 4. This CDR3 contains 15 residues. The V gene's germline CDR1 is SGHDN and CDR2 FVKESK.

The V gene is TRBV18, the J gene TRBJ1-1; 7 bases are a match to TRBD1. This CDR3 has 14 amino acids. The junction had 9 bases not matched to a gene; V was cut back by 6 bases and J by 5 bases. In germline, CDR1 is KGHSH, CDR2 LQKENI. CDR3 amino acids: CASSGGTEGTEAFF. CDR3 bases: TGTGCCAGCTCTGGAGGGACAGAGGGAACTGAAGCTTTCTTT.

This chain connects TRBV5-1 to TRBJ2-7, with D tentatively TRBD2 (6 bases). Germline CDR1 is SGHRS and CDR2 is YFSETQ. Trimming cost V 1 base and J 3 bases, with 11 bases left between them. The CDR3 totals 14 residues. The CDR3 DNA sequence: TGCGCCAGCAGCTTGCGGGACGGGGGCTACGAGCAGTACTTC. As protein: CASSLRDGGYEQYF.

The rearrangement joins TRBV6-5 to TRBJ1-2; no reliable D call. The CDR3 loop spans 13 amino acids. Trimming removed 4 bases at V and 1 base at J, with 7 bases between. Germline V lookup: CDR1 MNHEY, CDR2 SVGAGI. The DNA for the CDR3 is TGTGCCAGCAGTTTCGAGAGTAACTATGGCTACACCTTC. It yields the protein CASSFESNYGYTF.

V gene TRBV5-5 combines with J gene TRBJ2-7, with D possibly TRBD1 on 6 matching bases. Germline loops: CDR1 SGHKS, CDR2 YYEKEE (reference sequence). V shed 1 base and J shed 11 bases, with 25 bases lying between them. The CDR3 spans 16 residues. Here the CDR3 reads CASSLTQDRYRPEEYV. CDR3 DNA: TGTGCCAGCAGCTTGACCCAGGACAGATACCGTCCTGAGGAGTACGTC.

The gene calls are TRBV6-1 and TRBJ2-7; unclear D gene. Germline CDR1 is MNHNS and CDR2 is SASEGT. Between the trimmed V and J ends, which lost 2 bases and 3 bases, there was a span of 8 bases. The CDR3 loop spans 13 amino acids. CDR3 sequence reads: CASSEMRNYEQYV. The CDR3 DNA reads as TGTGCCAGCAGTGAAATGAGAAACTACGAGCAGTACGTC.

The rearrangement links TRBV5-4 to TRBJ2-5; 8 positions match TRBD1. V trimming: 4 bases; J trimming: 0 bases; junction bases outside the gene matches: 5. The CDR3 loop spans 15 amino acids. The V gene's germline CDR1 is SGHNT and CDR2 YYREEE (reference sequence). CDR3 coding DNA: TGTGCCAGCAGCCGACAGGGGAAGGACCAAGAGACCCAGTACTTC. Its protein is CASSRQGKDQETQYF.

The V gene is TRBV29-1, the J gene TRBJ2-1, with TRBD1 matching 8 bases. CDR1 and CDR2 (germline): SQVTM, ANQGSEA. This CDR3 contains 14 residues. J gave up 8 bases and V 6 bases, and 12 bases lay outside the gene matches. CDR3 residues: CSVEQGVFGDEQFF. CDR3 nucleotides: TGCAGCGTGGAACAGGGGGTTTTCGGGGATGAGCAGTTCTTC.

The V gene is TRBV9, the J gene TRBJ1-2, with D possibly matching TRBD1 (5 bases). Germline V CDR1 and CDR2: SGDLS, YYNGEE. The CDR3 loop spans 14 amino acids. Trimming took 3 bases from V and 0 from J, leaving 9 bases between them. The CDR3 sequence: CASSEGMANYGYTF. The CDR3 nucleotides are TGTGCCAGCAGCGAGGGGATGGCTAACTATGGCTACACCTTC. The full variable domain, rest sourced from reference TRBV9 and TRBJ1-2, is DSGVTQTPKHLITATGQRVTLRCSPRSGDLSVYWYQQSLDQGLQFLIQYYNGEERAKGNILERFSAQQFPDLHSELNLSSLELGDSALYFCASSEGMANYGYTFGSGTRLTVV.

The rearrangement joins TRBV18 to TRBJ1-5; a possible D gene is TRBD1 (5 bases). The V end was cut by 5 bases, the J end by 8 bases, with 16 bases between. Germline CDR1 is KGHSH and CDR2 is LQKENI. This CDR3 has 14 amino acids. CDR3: CASSARDSVKPQHF. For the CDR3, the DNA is TGTGCCAGCTCAGCACGGGACTCAGTTAAGCCCCAGCATTTT. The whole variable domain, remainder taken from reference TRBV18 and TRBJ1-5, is NAGVMQNPRHLVRRRGQEARLRCSPMKGHSHVYWYRQLPEEGLKFMVYLQKENIIDESGMPKERFSAEFPKEGPSILRIQQVVRGDSAAYFCASSARDSVKPQHFGDGTRLSIL.

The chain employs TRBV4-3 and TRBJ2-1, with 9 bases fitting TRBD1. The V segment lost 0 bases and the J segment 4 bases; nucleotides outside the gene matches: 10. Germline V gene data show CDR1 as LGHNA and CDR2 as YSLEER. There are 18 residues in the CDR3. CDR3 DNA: TGCGCCAGCAGCCAAGATATTTGGACAGGGGCACCATACAATGAGCAGTTCTTC. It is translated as CASSQDIWTGAPYNEQFF.

The CDR3 DNA reads as TGCAGCGTTGAACCTAGCGGGACGCCCGATACGCAGTATTTT. This sequence encodes CSVEPSGTPDTQYF. The gene calls are TRBV29-1 and TRBJ2-3, with TRBD2 matching 9 bases. This CDR3 region has 14 residues. The V gene end was trimmed by 2 bases and the J gene end by 6 bases; junction bases not matched to a gene: 6. Germline-derived CDR1 and CDR2 are SQVTM and ANQGSEA.